These T cell receptor beta chains were read from a single sample in a study of cytomegalovirus exposure and HLA in healthy donors. Here immunoSEQ multiplex PCR was the method, and the copy in TCRdb shows in-frame clones only, minus some. The profile shows hundreds of thousands of clones, under 80% of them singletons. Sequenced material: PBMCs. The receptors were gathered from a female donor in good health and CMV-seronegative. Both conserved end residues are part of each CDR3. A D gene is named only where the DNA matches it firmly. Only part of the rows carry a size: once, few, many, or a class if the clone is expanded.

clone_size j_call d_call v_call cdr3_nt cdr3_aa
once TRBJ1-2 - TRBV5-1 TGCGCCAGCAGCTCAGGGGTCCTGCCGGGGCCCGGGGATGGCTACACCTTC CASSSGVLPGPGDGYTF
- TRBJ1-5 - TRBV7-8 TGTGCCAGCAGCTTAGACAGGGTGGATCAGCCCCAGCATTTT CASSLDRVDQPQHF
few TRBJ2-7 TRBD2 TRBV6-1 TGTGCCAGCAATCTGGGACTAGCGGGGTTCGAGCAGTACTTC CASNLGLAGFEQYF
few TRBJ2-6 - TRBV2 TGTGCCAGCAGTGGCGGTGGTGGGGCCAACGTCCTGACTTTC CASSGGGGANVLTF
- TRBJ2-1 - TRBV5-1 TGCGCCAGCAGCTCTCTGAGAGCGAGTACTACTTACAATGAGCAGTTCTTC CASSSLRASTTYNEQFF
- TRBJ2-5 TRBD2 TRBV7-7 TGTGCCAGCAGCCCTTCGTCAAGCGGGGCCTCCCAGTACTTC CASSPSSSGASQYF
- TRBJ2-1 - TRBV6-5 TGTGCCAGCAGTTACTGGGCCAACAATGAGCAGTTCTTC CASSYWANNEQFF
- TRBJ2-5 - TRBV4-1 TGCGCCAGCAGCCAAGCGGCGGGTGGGGTTAAAGAGACCCAGTACTTC CASSQAAGGVKETQYF
- TRBJ2-1 TRBD2 TRBV14 TGTGCCAGCAGCGCCGCGGGGGTGATTTACAATGAGCAGTTCTTC CASSAAGVIYNEQFF
few TRBJ2-2 - TRBV10-3 TGTGCCATCAGAGTGACAGAGAACACCGGGGAGCTGTTTTTT CAIRVTENTGELFF
- TRBJ1-5 TRBD1 TRBV7-7 TGTGCCAGCAGCTTCCGGACAGGGCGGAGGGGCAATCAGCCCCAGCATTTT CASSFRTGRRGNQPQHF